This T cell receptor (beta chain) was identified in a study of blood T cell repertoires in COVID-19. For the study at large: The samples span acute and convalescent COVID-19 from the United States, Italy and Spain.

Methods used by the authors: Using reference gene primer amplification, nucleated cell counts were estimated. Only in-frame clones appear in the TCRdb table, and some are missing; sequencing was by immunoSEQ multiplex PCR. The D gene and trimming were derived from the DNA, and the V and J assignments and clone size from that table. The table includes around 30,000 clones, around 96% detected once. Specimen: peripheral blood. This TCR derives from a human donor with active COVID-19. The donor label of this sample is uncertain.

The CDR3 coding sequence is TGTGCCATCAGTGAGCCCGGGACAGGGGTTCATAGCAATCAGCCCCAGCATTTT. Residues: CAISEPGTGVHSNQPQHF. This sequence joins TRBV10-3 and TRBJ1-5, with 10 bases aligning to TRBD1. Germline trimming cut 2 bases from V and 0 bases from J; bases unmatched to any gene: 7. Germline loops: CDR1 ENHRY, CDR2 SYGVKD. The CDR3 is 18 residues long.